Listed below are T cell receptor beta chains from one sample, sequenced in a study of CD8 T cells in Susac syndrome. TCRdb itself ran the immunoSEQ multiplex PCR reads through MiXCR, one entry per CDR3 protein. The sample lists hundreds of thousands of distinct CDR3 sequences; approximately 95% were seen once. Sequencing was done on a sample of CD4+ T cells from PBMCs. All receptors come from a human donor with multiple sclerosis. The CDR3 runs from the conserved cysteine through the conserved F or W. D genes are given only for firm matches. Expanded clones get a size class; other rows say once, few or many, or leave the size out.

>.|TRBV14|TRBJ2-7|.|15
CASSRRSVGIHEQYF
TGTGCCAGCAGCCGCCGCTCCGTCGGTATTCACGAGCAGTACTTC
>TRBD1|TRBV28|TRBJ1-2|few|15
CASRPTGTGLYGYTF
TGTGCCAGCAGACCCACCGGGACAGGGCTCTATGGCTACACCTTC
>TRBD2|TRBV20-1|TRBJ2-7|.|15
CSAGDLGTTIYEQYF
TGCAGTGCTGGAGACCTCGGGACTACGATCTACGAGCAGTACTTC
>.|TRBV9|TRBJ1-2|.|16
CASSGAYPTAHYGYTF
TGTGCCAGCAGCGGTGCCTACCCGACTGCTCACTATGGCTACACCTTC
>.|TRBV4-2|TRBJ1-1|once|15
CASSPPLTTNTEAFF
TGTGCCAGCAGCCCCCCCCTCACAACGAACACTGAAGCTTTCTTT
>TRBD1|TRBV28|TRBJ1-2|.|14
CASSLRQGRGGYTF
TGTGCCAGCAGTCTCCGACAGGGTCGCGGGGGCTACACCTTC
>.|TRBV7-2|TRBJ2-1|.|14
CASSLGDGVGEQFF
TGTGCCAGCAGCTTAGGGGACGGGGTGGGTGAGCAGTTCTTC
>.|TRBV30|TRBJ1-2|.|12
CALDPSPYGYTF
TGTGCCTTGGACCCCAGCCCCTATGGCTACACCTTC
>.|TRBV2|TRBJ1-6|.|14
CASSEGRGSSPLHF
TGTGCCAGCAGTGAGGGGAGGGGGTCTTCACCCCTCCACTTT
>.|TRBV7-3|TRBJ2-7|once|14
CASSTGTGSYEQYF
TGTGCCAGCAGCACCGGGACGGGATCCTACGAGCAGTACTTC
>TRBD1|TRBV18|TRBJ1-1|.|15
CASSPVAGGNTEAFF
TGTGCCAGCTCACCAGTGGCAGGGGGGAACACTGAAGCTTTCTTT
>.|TRBV9|TRBJ2-5|.|13
CASSTALDETQYF
TGTGCCAGCTCGACAGCTTTAGACGAGACCCAGTACTTC
>.|TRBV5-6|TRBJ1-4|.|16
CASSLSQERTNEKLFF
TGTGCCAGCAGCTTGTCGCAGGAGAGAACTAATGAAAAACTGTTTTTT
>TRBD1|TRBV6-1|TRBJ2-7|.|15
CASSEGQGTKNEQYF
TGTGCCAGCAGTGAGGGACAGGGGACAAAAAACGAGCAGTACTTC
>.|TRBV29-1|TRBJ1-1|.|10
CSVVRTEAFF
TGCAGCGTTGTTCGCACTGAAGCTTTCTTT
>.|TRBV29-1|TRBJ1-1|.|15
CSVEVNGVRNTEAFF
TGCAGCGTTGAAGTGAACGGGGTCAGGAACACTGAAGCTTTCTTT
>.|TRBV7-9|TRBJ2-5|.|10
CASMGETQYF
TGTGCCAGTATGGGGGAGACCCAGTACTTC
>.|TRBV30|TRBJ1-1|.|13
CAWSWQGAVVTFF
TGTGCCTGGAGTTGGCAGGGAGCCGTGGTGACTTTCTTT
>.|TRBV29-1|TRBJ2-5|.|11
CSAGEQETQYF
TGCAGCGCAGGGGAACAAGAGACCCAGTACTTC
>.|TRBV4-2|TRBJ1-1|.|14
CASSQDSQNTEAFF
TGTGCCAGCAGCCAAGATTCCCAGAACACTGAAGCTTTCTTT
>TRBD1|TRBV20-1|TRBJ2-2|.|13
CGAPGTGAGELFF
TGCGGAGCACCGGGGACAGGGGCCGGGGAGCTGTTTTTT
>.|TRBV20-1|TRBJ2-5|.|12
CSARLTQETQYF
TGCAGTGCTCGTTTGACCCAAGAGACCCAGTACTTC
>.|TRBV24-1|TRBJ2-3|.|15
CATSEGGGGTDTQYF
TGTGCCACCAGCGAGGGGGGGGGCGGCACAGATACGCAGTATTTT
>.|TRBV28|TRBJ2-6|.|17
CASNPSGEWSGANVLTF
TGTGCCAGCAACCCCTCTGGGGAGTGGTCTGGGGCCAACGTCCTGACTTTC
>.|TRBV15|TRBJ2-1|.|14
CATSRGGTDNEQFF
TGTGCCACCAGCAGAGGCGGGACAGACAATGAGCAGTTCTTC
>.|TRBV27|TRBJ1-2|once|14
CASSLFGRGHGYTF
TGTGCCAGCAGTTTATTCGGCAGGGGACATGGCTACACCTTC
>TRBD2|TRBV13|TRBJ2-3|.|15
CASSHLAGVTDTQYF
TGTGCCAGCAGTCACCTAGCGGGAGTCACAGATACGCAGTATTTT